The 21 T cell receptor beta chains below all came from one sample that was sequenced in a study of molecular identifiers for immune sequencing clone quantification. TCRdb recomputed calls from the PCR reads with MiXCR, one row per CDR3 protein. The profile shows 88,000 or so distinct CDR3 sequences, about 21% of them singletons. Sequenced sample: naive CD8+ T cells from blood, with Jurkat cell RNA spiked in. Subset of the sample: FACS-sorted CD8+CD4-CCR7+CD45RA+ naive T cells. The receptors here all came from a human donor in good health. Some libraries in this study had Jurkat cell RNA spiked in.

On this clonotype itself: This may be a read error, as it is one base from a much larger clone. The V call is TRBV6-6, the J call TRBJ2-7, with D tentatively TRBD2 (6 bases). CDR1 and CDR2 (germline): MNHNY, SVGAGI (reference sequence). This CDR3 region has 13 residues. CDR3 bases: TGTGCCTGCAGTTACGCGGGGACCTACGAGCAGTACTTC. Protein: CACSYAGTYEQYF.

This clonotype was observed at least ten times. The rearrangement links TRBV4-1 to TRBJ1-5; D gene uncertain. The germline CDR1 and CDR2 sequences are MGHRA and YSYEKL. The ends were cut back, 4 bases at V and 1 base at J, with 5 bases in the middle. The CDR3 is 13 residues long. DNA for the CDR3: TGCGCCAGCAGCCGAGGGAGCAATCAGCCCCAGCATTTT. Its protein is CASSRGSNQPQHF.

This clonotype was observed at least ten times. This rearrangement joins TRBV12-3 or TRBV12-4 to TRBJ2-7; TRBD2 might be the D (5 bases). V gave up 5 bases and J gave up 3 bases, with 17 bases separating them. This CDR3 has 15 amino acids. The CDR3 nucleotides are TGTGCCAGCAGTAAGTGGCCAAACGGGGACTACGAGCAGTACTTC. Translation gives CASSKWPNGDYEQYF.

Comment on this clonotype: One base away lies a much larger clone, so this may be a sequencing read error. The genes are TRBV12-3 or TRBV12-4 and TRBJ2-5; D may be TRBD2 (5 bases). The V end lost 3 bases, the J end lost 3 bases, and 14 bases lay between the germline ends. The length of the CDR3 is 15 residues. CDR3 DNA: TGTGCCAGCAGTTTCGGGCCCCTGGAGGAAGAGACCCAGTACTTC. This codes for CASSFGPLEEETQYF.

This clonotype has a single count. One end of the junction does not line up with germline, which may come from a read error. The J gene is TRBJ1-4, the V gene TRBV7-9; D is ambiguous. Germline values: CDR1 SEHNR, CDR2 FQNEAQ (reference sequence). CDR3 size: 12 residues. This CDR3 reads CASSLGGERLFF. CDR3 coding DNA: TGTGCCAGCAGCTTAGGCGGGGAAAGACTGTTTTTT.

This clonotype was seen more than once but under ten times. This chain uses TRBV5-6 with TRBJ2-5; possible D gene TRBD1, 5 bases. Germline-derived CDR1 and CDR2 are SGHDT and YYEEEE. Trimming stripped 5 bases from V and 5 bases from J, with 28 bases between. CDR3 length equals 18 residues. This CDR3 is CASSQLGQDINNRETQYF. CDR3 nucleotides: TGTGCCAGCAGTCAATTAGGCCAGGACATCAATAACCGCGAGACCCAGTACTTC.

V and J are TRBV6-5 and TRBJ2-3, with D uncertain. Germline values: CDR1 MNHEY, CDR2 SVGAGI. The CDR3 length is 12 residues. Trimming took 2 bases from V and 5 from J, leaving 5 bases between them. CDR3 in DNA: TGTGCCAGCAGTTACAGCCGAGATACGCAGTATTTT. This gives the protein CASSYSRDTQYF.

This clonotype occurred a few times. This rearrangement joins TRBV28 to TRBJ2-5, with 8 bases identical to TRBD2. CDR1 is MDHEN, CDR2 SYDVKM, per germline. Germline trimming cut 7 bases from V and 5 bases from J; bases unmatched to any gene: 9. This CDR3 has 14 amino acids. The CDR3 sequence is CASNPGTSGETQYF. Here the CDR3 DNA reads TGTGCCAGCAATCCCGGGACTAGTGGCGAGACCCAGTACTTC.

V gene TRBV5-4 combines with J gene TRBJ1-1, with a tentative D call TRBD1 (6 bases). The CDR3 runs 14 residues. V was trimmed by 0 bases and J by 7 bases, leaving 13 bases between them. Germline V CDR1 and CDR2: SGHNT, YYREEE (reference sequence). As DNA, the CDR3 is TGTGCCAGCAGCTTGGCCGAGGGGGTGAATGAAGCTTTCTTT. Amino acid sequence: CASSLAEGVNEAFF.

This clonotype has more than one count but fewer than ten. Given a much more abundant clone one base away, this may be a read error. The J gene is TRBJ2-3, the V gene TRBV7-9, with D possibly TRBD2 on 6 matching bases. Trimming pared 4 bases from V and 3 bases from J, leaving 17 bases between. Germline V gene lookup returns CDR1 SEHNR and CDR2 FQNEAQ (reference sequence). The CDR3 loop spans 16 amino acids. CDR3 protein: CASSYRTGGATDTQYF. CDR3 DNA: TGTGCCAGCAGCTATCGGACTGGCGGGGCGACAGATACGCAGTATTTT. Full variable domain (rest looked up from reference TRBV7-9 and TRBJ2-3): DTGVSQNPRHKITKRGQNVTFRCDPISEHNRLYWYRQTLGQGPEFLTYFQNEAQLEKSRLLSDRFSAERPKGSFSTLEIQRTEQGDSAMYLCASSYRTGGATDTQYFGPGTRLTVL.

This clonotype was counted a few times. The V gene is TRBV11-2, the J gene TRBJ2-7; 8 bases are shared with TRBD1. The V gene end was trimmed by 4 bases and the J gene end by 4 bases; junction bases not matched to a gene: 6. From germline, CDR1 is SGHAT and CDR2 FQNNGV. The CDR3 runs 14 residues. The CDR3 spells CASSSAGTGYEQYF. For the CDR3, the DNA is TGTGCCAGCAGCTCAGCCGGGACAGGATACGAGCAGTACTTC.

As regards this clonotype: This may arise from a read error, as a much more abundant clone is one base away. The chain links TRBV18 to TRBJ2-3, with TRBD1 identical over 8 bases. TRBJ1-5 matches the DNA end more closely, so the J call is doubtful. The V gene's germline CDR1 is KGHSH and CDR2 LQKENI. The CDR3 totals 16 residues. CDR3 residues: CASSPPDRVSTDTQHF. The CDR3 DNA reads as TGTGCCAGCTCACCACCGGACAGGGTGAGCACAGATACGCAGCATTTT.

Points on this clonotype: One base away lies a much larger clone, so this may be a sequencing read error. The chain combines TRBV11-2 with TRBJ2-7; possibly TRBD2 for D (6 bases). The V gene's germline CDR1 is SGHAT and CDR2 FQNNGV. This CDR3 spans 14 amino acids. CDR3 loop: CAGSFLGSSYEQYF. The CDR3, as DNA: TGTGCCGGCAGCTTCCTCGGGAGCTCCTACGAGCAGTACTTC.

Notes on this clonotype: A read error may be the cause here, since a much bigger clone is one base away. The chain employs TRBV6-2 or TRBV6-3 and TRBJ2-1, with a weak D call TRBD2 (6 bases). V lost 2 bases to trimming and J lost 3 bases, with 26 bases between them. Germline CDR1 reads MNHEY; CDR2 reads SVGEGT. The CDR3 is 20 amino acids. As DNA, the CDR3 is TGTGCCAGCAGTTACGCCCTTGGGGGGTATAGCTGGGTTGACTACAATGAGCAGTTCTTC. This sequence encodes CASSYALGGYSWVDYNEQFF.

Note on this clonotype: Relative to the germline gene, one junction end is altered; a read error may explain this. The DNA of the CDR3 is TGTGCCAGCAGGGCCGGGACAGCGAACACTGAAGCCTTCTTT. Its protein is CASRAGTANTEAFF. The chain combines TRBV6-5 with TRBJ1-1; 7 positions agree with TRBD1. This CDR3 is 14 amino acids long. Per germline, CDR1 MNHEY and CDR2 SVGAGI.

The table lists this clonotype with a few counts. The chain uses TRBV12-3 or TRBV12-4 and TRBJ2-3; 9 positions agree with TRBD2. The V segment lost 6 bases and the J segment 3 bases; nucleotides outside the gene matches: 7. CDR3 length equals 15 residues. CDR3 DNA: TGTGCCAGCAGCGGCCGGCTAGCGGGAACAGATACGCAGTATTTT. Protein product: CASSGRLAGTDTQYF.

In this sample, this clonotype turned up a few times. The gene calls are TRBV3-1 and TRBJ2-3; 8 nucleotides line up with TRBD2. CDR1 and CDR2 from the germline V gene are LGHDT and YNNKEL (reference sequence). The V gene end was trimmed by 1 base and the J gene end by 6 bases; junction bases not matched to a gene: 18. The CDR3 consists of 19 residues. The CDR3 DNA reads TGTGCCAGCAGCCAAGCCTTCACCCCCAATAGCGGGGTACGGGATACGCAGTATTTT. Translation gives CASSQAFTPNSGVRDTQYF.

This clonotype has ten or more counts. The chain carries TRBV2 and TRBJ2-7, with D hard to call. The CDR3 length is 14 residues. Germline V gene sequence: CDR1 SNHLY, CDR2 FYNNEI. V lost 0 bases, J lost 0 bases, and 6 bases lay in between. The DNA for the CDR3 is TGTGCCAGCAGTGAAGCTGCCAGCTCCTACGAGCAGTACTTC. It translates to CASSEAASSYEQYF.

Comment on this clonotype: It may be a read error: a sequence one base away is much more abundant. The chain is built from TRBV6-2 or TRBV6-3 and TRBJ1-1, with 8 bases identical to TRBD1. Per the germline V gene, CDR1 is MNHEY and CDR2 is SVGEGT. The length of the CDR3 is 14 residues. Written as DNA, the CDR3 is TGTGCCAGCAGTTACTCGACAGGGGAGACTGAAGCTTCCTTT. Protein: CASSYSTGETEASF.

Worth noting for this clonotype: A much larger clone lies a single base off, so this may be a read error. The chain couples TRBV6-6 to TRBJ2-2; TRBD2 is a possible D gene (5 bases). This CDR3 contains 12 residues. Germline CDR1 reads MNHNY; CDR2 reads SVGAGI (reference sequence). CDR3 region: CASSYSNGELVF. CDR3 nucleotide sequence: TGTGCCAGCAGTTACTCTAACGGGGAGCTGGTTTTT.

This clonotype was detected many times. The chain recombines TRBV4-2 with TRBJ2-7; 9 nucleotides agree with TRBD1. J gave up 5 bases and V 0 bases, and 2 bases lay outside the gene matches. The CDR3 spans 14 residues. From germline, CDR1 is LGHNA and CDR2 YNFKEQ. In DNA form, the CDR3 reads TGTGCCAGCAGCCAAGAGACAGGGGGGAACGAGCAGTACTTC. Its translation is CASSQETGGNEQYF.